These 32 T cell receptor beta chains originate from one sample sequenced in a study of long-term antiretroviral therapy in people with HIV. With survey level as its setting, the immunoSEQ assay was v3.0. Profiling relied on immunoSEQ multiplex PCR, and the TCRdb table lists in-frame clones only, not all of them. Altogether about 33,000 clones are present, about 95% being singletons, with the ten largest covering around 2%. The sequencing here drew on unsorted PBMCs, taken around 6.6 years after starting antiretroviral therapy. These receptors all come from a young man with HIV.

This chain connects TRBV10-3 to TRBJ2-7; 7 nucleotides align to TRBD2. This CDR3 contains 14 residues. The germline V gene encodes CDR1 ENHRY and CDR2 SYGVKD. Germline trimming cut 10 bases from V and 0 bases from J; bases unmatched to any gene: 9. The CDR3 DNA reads TGTGCCACCGGGGGAGGCGGGAGCTCCTACGAGCAGTACTTC. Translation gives CATGGGGSSYEQYF.

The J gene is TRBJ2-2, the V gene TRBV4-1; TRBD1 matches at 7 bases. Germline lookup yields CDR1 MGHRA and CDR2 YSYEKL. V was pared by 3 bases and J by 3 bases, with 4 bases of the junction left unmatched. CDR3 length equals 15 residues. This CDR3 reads CASSQTGSYTGELFF. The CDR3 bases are TGCGCCAGCAGCCAGACAGGGTCGTACACCGGGGAGCTGTTTTTT.

This chain's CDR3 is CASSYSGGSNTGELFF. The DNA for the CDR3 is TGTGCCAGCAGTTACTCGGGGGGCAGCAACACCGGGGAGCTGTTTTTT. The chain carries TRBV6-5 and TRBJ2-2; D is tentatively TRBD1 or TRBD2 (6 bases each). V lost 0 bases, J lost 2 bases, and 10 bases lay in between. The CDR3 runs to 16 residues. CDR1 is MNHEY and CDR2 is SVGAGI in the germline V gene.

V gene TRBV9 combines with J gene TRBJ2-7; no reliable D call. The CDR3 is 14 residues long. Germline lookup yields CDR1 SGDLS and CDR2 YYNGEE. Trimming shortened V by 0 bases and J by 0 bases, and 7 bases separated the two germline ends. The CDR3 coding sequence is TGTGCCAGCAGCGTAGGGGTCGGCTCCTACGAGCAGTACTTC. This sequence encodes CASSVGVGSYEQYF.

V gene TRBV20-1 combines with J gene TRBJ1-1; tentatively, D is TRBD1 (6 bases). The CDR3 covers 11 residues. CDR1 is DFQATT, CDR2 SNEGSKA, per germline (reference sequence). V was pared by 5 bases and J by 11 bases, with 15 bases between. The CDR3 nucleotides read TGCAGTGCTTTCAAGGGGGTTGTGGCTTTCTTT. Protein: CSAFKGVVAFF.

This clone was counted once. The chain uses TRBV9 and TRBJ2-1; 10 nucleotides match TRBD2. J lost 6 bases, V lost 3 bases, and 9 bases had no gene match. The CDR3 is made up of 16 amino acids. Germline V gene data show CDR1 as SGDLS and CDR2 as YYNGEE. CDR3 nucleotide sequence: TGTGCCAGCAGCGAAGAAGCGGGAGGGCCTGTCAATGAGCAGTTCTTC. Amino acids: CASSEEAGGPVNEQFF.

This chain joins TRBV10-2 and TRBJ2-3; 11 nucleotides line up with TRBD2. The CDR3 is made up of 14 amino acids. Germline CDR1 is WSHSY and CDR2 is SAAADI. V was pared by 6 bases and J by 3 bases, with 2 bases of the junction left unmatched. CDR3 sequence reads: CASRLAGETDTQYF. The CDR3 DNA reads TGCGCCAGCAGACTAGCGGGGGAAACAGATACGCAGTATTTT.

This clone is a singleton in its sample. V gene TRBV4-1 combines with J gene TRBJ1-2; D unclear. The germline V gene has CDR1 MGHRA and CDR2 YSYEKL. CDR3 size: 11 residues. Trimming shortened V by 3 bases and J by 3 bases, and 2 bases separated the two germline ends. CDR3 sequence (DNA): TGCGCCAGCAGCCAGGACTATGGCTACACCTTC. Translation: CASSQDYGYTF.

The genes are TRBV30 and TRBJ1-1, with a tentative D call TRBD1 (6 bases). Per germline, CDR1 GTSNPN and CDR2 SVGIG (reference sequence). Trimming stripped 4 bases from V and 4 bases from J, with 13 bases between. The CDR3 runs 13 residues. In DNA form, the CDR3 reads TGTGCCTGGAACAGGGAGAGGGGCACTGAAGCTTTCTTT. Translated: CAWNRERGTEAFF.

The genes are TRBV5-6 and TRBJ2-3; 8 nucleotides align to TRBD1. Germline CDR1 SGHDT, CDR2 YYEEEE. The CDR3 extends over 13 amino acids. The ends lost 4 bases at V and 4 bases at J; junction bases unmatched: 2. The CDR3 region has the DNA TGTGCCAGCAGCCAGACAGGGGCAGATACGCAGTATTTT. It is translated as CASSQTGADTQYF.

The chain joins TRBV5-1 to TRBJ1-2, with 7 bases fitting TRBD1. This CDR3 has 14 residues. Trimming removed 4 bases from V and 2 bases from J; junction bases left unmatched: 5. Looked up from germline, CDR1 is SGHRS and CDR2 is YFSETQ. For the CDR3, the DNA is TGCGCCAGCAGCACCGCGACAGGGAACTATGGCTACACCTTC. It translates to CASSTATGNYGYTF.

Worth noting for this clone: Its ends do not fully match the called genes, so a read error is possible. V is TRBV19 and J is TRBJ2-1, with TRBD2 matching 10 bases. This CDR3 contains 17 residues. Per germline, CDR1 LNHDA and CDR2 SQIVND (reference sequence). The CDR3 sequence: CASNIRLAGVPRNEQFF. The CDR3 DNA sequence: TGTGCCAGTAATATAAGACTAGCGGGTGTCCCTCGGAATGAGCAGTTCTTC.

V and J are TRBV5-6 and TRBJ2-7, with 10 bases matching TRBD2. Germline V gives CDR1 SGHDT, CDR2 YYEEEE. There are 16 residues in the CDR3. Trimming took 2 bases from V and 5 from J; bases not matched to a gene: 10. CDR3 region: CASSLKRGGIGDEQYF. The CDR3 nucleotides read TGTGCCAGCAGCTTAAAGCGGGGGGGGATTGGCGACGAGCAGTACTTC. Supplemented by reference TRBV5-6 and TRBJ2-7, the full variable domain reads DAGVTQSPTHLIKTRGQQVTLRCSPKSGHDTVSWYQQALGQGPQFIFQYYEEEERQRGNFPDRFSGHQFPNYSSELNVNALLLGDSALYLCASSLKRGGIGDEQYFGPGTRLTVT.

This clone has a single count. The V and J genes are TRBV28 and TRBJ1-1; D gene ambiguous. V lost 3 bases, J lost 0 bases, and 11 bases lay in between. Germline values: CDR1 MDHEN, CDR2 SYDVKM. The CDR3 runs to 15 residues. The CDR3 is CASSLEGFVNTEAFF. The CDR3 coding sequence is TGTGCCAGCAGTTTGGAGGGTTTCGTGAACACTGAAGCTTTCTTT.

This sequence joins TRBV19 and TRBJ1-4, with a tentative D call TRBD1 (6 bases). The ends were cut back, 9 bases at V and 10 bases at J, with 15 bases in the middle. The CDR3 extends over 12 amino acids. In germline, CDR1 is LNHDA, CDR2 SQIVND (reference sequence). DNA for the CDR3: TGTGCCAGCACTGAAATCAGGGGAAAACTGTTTTTT. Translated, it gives CASTEIRGKLFF.

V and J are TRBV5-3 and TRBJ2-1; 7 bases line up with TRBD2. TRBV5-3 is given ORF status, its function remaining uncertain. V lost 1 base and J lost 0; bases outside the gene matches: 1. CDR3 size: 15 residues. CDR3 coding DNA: TGTGCCAGAAGCTTGTTAGCGGGCTCCTACAATGAGCAGTTCTTC. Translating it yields CARSLLAGSYNEQFF.

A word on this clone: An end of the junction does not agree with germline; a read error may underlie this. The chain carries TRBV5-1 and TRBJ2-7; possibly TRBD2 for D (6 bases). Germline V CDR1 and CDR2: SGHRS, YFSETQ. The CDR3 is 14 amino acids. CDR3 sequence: CAGSWGDQGYEQYF. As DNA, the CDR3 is TGCGCCGGCAGCTGGGGGGACCAGGGCTACGAGCAGTACTTC.

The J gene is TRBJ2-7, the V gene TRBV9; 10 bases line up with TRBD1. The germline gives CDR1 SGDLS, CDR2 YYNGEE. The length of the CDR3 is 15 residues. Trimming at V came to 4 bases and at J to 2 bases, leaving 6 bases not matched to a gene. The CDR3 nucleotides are TGTGCCAGCAGCATCGGACAGGGGGTAACCTACGAGCAGTACTTC. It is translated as CASSIGQGVTYEQYF. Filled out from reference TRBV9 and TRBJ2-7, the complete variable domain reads DSGVTQTPKHLITATGQRVTLRCSPRSGDLSVYWYQQSLDQGLQFLIQYYNGEERAKGNILERFSAQQFPDLHSELNLSSLELGDSALYFCASSIGQGVTYEQYFGPGTRLTVT.

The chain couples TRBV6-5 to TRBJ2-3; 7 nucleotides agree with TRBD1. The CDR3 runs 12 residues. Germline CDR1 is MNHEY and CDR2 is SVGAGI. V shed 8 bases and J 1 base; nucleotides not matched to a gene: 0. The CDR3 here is CASGQGTDTQYF. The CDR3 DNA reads TGTGCCAGCGGACAGGGCACAGATACGCAGTATTTT.

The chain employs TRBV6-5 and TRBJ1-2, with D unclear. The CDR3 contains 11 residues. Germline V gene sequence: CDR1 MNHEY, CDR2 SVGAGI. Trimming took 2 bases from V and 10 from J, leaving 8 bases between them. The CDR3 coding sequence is TGTGCCAGCAGTTACGGGCCGTTCTACACCTTC. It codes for CASSYGPFYTF.

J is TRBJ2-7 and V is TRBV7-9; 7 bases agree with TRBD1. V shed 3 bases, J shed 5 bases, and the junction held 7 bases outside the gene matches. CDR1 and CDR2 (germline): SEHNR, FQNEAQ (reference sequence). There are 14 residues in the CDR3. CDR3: CASSFTGEGDEQYF. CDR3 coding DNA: TGTGCCAGCAGCTTCACAGGGGAAGGAGACGAGCAGTACTTC.

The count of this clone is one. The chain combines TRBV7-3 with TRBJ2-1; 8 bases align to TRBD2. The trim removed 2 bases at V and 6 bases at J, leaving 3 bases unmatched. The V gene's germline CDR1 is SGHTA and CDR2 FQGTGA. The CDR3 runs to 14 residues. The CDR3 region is CASSLAGGTNEQFF. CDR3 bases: TGTGCCAGCAGCTTAGCGGGAGGAACCAATGAGCAGTTCTTC.

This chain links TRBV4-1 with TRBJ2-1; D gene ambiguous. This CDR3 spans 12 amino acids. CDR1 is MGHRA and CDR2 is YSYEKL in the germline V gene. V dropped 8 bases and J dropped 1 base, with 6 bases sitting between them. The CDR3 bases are TGCGCCAGCGGGCGTTCCTACAATGAGCAGTTCTTC. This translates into CASGRSYNEQFF.

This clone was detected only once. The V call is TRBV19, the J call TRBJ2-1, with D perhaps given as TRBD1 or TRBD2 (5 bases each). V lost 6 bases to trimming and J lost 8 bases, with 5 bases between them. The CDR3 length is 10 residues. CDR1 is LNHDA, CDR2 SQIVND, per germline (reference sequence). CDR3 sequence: CASRGDEQFF. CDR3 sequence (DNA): TGTGCCAGTAGGGGGGATGAGCAGTTCTTC.

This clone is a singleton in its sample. This CDR3 is CASSVGDRDNQPQHF. DNA of the CDR3: TGTGCCAGCAGCGTAGGGGACAGGGACAATCAGCCCCAGCATTTT. The V and J genes are TRBV9 and TRBJ1-5, with 9 positions matching TRBD1. Germline V CDR1 and CDR2: SGDLS, YYNGEE. This CDR3 is 15 amino acids long. After removal of 0 bases from V and 3 bases from J, the junction contained 1 base not matched to a gene. The full variable domain, in which reference TRBV9 and TRBJ1-5 provide the parts outside the CDR3, is DSGVTQTPKHLITATGQRVTLRCSPRSGDLSVYWYQQSLDQGLQFLIQYYNGEERAKGNILERFSAQQFPDLHSELNLSSLELGDSALYFCASSVGDRDNQPQHFGDGTRLSIL.

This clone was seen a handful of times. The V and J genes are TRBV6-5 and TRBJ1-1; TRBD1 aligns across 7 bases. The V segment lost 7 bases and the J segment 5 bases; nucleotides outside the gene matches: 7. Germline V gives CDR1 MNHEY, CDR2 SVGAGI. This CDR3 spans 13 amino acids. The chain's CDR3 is CASTKTGETEAFF. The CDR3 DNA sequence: TGTGCCAGCACCAAAACAGGGGAAACTGAAGCTTTCTTT.

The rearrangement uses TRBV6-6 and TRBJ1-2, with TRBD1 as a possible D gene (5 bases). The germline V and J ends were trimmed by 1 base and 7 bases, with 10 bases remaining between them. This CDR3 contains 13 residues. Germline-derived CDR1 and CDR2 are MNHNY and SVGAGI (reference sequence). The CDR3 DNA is TGTGCCAGCAGTTACTTCAGGGCAAGTGGCTACACCTTC. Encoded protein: CASSYFRASGYTF.

Written as DNA, the CDR3 is TGTGCCAGCAGTGAAGCGCAACCTAGCGGTAACACCGGGGAGCTGTTTTTT. As protein: CASSEAQPSGNTGELFF. This chain joins TRBV2 and TRBJ2-2, with TRBD2 matching 7 bases. The V and J ends lost 0 bases and 2 bases, in that order; junction bases with no gene match: 6. Germline assignment: CDR1 SNHLY and CDR2 FYNNEI. This CDR3 has 17 amino acids.

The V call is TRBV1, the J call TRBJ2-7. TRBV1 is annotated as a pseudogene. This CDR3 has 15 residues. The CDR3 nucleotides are TGCACCAGCAGCCCCGGGACGGTAAGCTCCTACGAGCAGTACTTC. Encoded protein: CTSSPGTVSSYEQYF.

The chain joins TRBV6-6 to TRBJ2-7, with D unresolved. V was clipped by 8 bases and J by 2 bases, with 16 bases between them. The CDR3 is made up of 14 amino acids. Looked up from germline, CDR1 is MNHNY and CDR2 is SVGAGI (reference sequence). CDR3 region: CASRQDPTPYEQYF. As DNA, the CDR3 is TGTGCCAGCCGGCAGGACCCCACACCCTACGAGCAGTACTTC.

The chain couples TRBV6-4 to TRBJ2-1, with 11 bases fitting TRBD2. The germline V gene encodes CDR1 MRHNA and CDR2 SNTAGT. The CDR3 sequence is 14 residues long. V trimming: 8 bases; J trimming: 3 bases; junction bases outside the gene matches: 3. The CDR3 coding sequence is TGTGCCAGCTCTCTAGCGGGAGGCTACAATGAGCAGTTCTTC. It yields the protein CASSLAGGYNEQFF.

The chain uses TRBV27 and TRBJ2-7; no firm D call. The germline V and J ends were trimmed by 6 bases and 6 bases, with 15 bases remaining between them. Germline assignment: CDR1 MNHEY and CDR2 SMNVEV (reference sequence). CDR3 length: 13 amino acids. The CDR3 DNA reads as TGTGCCAGCAGCCGTAACATTGATGGCGAGCAGTACTTC. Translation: CASSRNIDGEQYF.